One sample yielded the 3 T cell receptor beta chains listed below, sequenced in a study of T cell responses to AZD1222 COVID-19 vaccine. TCRdb's table, derived via immunoSEQ multiplex PCR, lists solely in-frame clones and lacks some. The sample lists 120,000 to 150,000 clones, about 92% occurring once. The sequencing here drew on peripheral blood, taken on day 0 of MenACWY control vaccination. The receptors originated from an adult in good health.

The chain employs TRBV2 and TRBJ1-1; D not resolved. Germline V CDR1 and CDR2: SNHLY, FYNNEI. Trimming shortened V by 4 bases and J by 6 bases, and 9 bases separated the two germline ends. This CDR3 is built from 12 residues. The CDR3 nucleotides are TGTGCCAGCAGTGCGTCGGGCCCTGAAGCTTTCTTT. Encoded protein: CASSASGPEAFF.

The rearrangement uses TRBV12-3 or TRBV12-4 and TRBJ2-7, with 10 bases that match TRBD1. The CDR3 runs 13 residues. V lost 10 bases to trimming and J lost 6 bases; unmatched junction nucleotides: 9. The CDR3 here is CATKTGGEGEQYF. The CDR3 DNA is TGTGCCACCAAGACAGGGGGCGAAGGCGAGCAGTACTTC.

The rearrangement links TRBV3-1 (or the pseudogene TRBV3-2) to TRBJ1-1; no reliable D call. Germline V gene data show CDR1 as LGHDT and CDR2 as YNNKEL (reference sequence). The CDR3 runs 12 residues. Trimming took off 3 bases at V and 5 bases at J, with 7 bases between the two ends. The CDR3 nucleotides read TGTGCCAGCAGCCAGGTCAGAACTGAAGCTTTCTTT. Protein: CASSQVRTEAFF.